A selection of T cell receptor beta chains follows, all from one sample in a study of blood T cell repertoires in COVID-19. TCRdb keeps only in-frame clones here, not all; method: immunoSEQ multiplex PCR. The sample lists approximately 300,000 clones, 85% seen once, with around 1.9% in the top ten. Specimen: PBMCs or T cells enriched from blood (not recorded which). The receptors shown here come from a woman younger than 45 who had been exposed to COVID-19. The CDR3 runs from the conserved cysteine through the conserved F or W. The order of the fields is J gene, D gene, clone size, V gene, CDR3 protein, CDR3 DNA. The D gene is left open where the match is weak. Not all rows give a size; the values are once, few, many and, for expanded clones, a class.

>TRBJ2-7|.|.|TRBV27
CASSLAGGYEQYF
TGTGCCAGCAGTTTAGCCGGCGGGTACGAGCAGTACTTC
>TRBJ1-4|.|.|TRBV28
CASTTTGSTPSEKLFF
TGTGCCAGCACCACCACGGGGTCCACTCCATCGGAAAAACTGTTTTTT
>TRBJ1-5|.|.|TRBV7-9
CASSPGMDDRGDQPQHF
TGTGCCAGCAGCCCAGGGATGGATGATAGGGGCGATCAGCCCCAGCATTTT
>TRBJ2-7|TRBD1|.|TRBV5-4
CASSSRTGGNEQYF
TGTGCCAGCAGCTCGCGGACAGGGGGAAACGAGCAGTACTTC
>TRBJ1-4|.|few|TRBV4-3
CASSHRGNEKLFF
TGCGCCAGCAGCCATAGGGGTAATGAAAAACTGTTTTTT
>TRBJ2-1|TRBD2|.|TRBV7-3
CASSPDLAGDNEQFF
TGTGCCAGCAGCCCGGATCTAGCGGGGGACAATGAGCAGTTCTTC
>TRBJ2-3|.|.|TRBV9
CASSELGEADTQYF
TGTGCCAGCAGCGAACTGGGGGAGGCAGATACGCAGTATTTT
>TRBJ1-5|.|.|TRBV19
CATQRGAEYSNQPQHF
TGTGCCACCCAACGGGGGGCTGAATATAGCAATCAGCCCCAGCATTTT
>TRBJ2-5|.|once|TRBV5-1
CASSSNPRRGQETQYF
TGCGCCAGCAGCTCGAACCCCCGCAGGGGCCAAGAGACCCAGTACTTC
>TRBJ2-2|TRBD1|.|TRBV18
CASSPLPPTFRGPGELFF
TGTGCCAGCTCACCTCTCCCTCCGACCTTCAGGGGGCCCGGGGAGCTGTTTTTT
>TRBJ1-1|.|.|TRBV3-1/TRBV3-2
CASTRDQGHTEAFF
TGTGCCAGCACACGTGATCAGGGGCACACTGAAGCTTTCTTT
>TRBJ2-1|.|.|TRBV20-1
CSARRTGEQFF
TGCAGTGCTAGACGTACGGGTGAGCAGTTCTTC
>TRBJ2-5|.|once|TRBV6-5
CASSFLQGRETQYF
TGTGCCAGCAGTTTTTTACAGGGTCGGGAGACCCAGTACTTC
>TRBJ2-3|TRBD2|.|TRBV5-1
CASSSGTSGRVTDTQYF
TGCGCCAGCAGCTCTGGGACTAGCGGGAGGGTCACAGATACGCAGTATTTT
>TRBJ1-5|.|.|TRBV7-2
CASADSGNQPQHF
TGTGCCAGCGCCGATTCAGGGAATCAGCCCCAGCATTTT
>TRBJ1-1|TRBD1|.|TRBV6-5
CASSLSTGSTEAFF
TGTGCCAGCAGCCTTTCGACAGGGAGCACTGAAGCTTTCTTT
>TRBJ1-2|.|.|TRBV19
CASRLLKQINYGYTF
TGTGCCAGTAGATTGCTAAAACAGATAAACTATGGCTACACCTTC
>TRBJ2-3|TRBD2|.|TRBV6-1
CASSEAWAGGGDTQYF
TGTGCCAGCAGTGAAGCCTGGGCGGGAGGGGGAGATACGCAGTATTTT
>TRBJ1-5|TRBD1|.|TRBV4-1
CASSPSGQEFQPQHF
TGCGCCAGCAGCCCATCGGGACAGGAGTTCCAGCCCCAGCATTTT
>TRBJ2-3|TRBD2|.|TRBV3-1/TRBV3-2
CASSRLGLAGSTDTQYF
TGTGCCAGCAGCCGTCTCGGACTAGCGGGGAGCACAGATACGCAGTATTTT
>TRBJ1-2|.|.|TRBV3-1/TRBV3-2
CASSSRGGYGYTF
TGTGCCAGCAGCTCCCGTGGAGGCTATGGCTACACCTTC
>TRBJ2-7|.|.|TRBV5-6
CASSIFGRASYEQYF
TGTGCCAGCAGCATTTTTGGCAGGGCTTCCTACGAGCAGTACTTC
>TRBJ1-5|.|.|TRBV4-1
CASSQVGMDQPQHF
TGCGCCAGCAGCCAAGTCGGTATGGATCAGCCCCAGCATTTT
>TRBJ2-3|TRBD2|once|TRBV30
CAWSVGRESTDTQYF
TGTGCCTGGAGTGTAGGGCGGGAGTCAACAGATACGCAGTATTTT
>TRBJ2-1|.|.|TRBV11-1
CASSLSGAGWSNEQFF
TGTGCCAGCAGCTTATCAGGGGCGGGTTGGTCCAATGAGCAGTTCTTC
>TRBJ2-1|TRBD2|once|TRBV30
CAWSVTRGGSNEQFF
TGTGCCTGGAGTGTTACTCGCGGGGGGTCCAATGAGCAGTTCTTC
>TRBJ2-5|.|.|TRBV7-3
CASSLSRQETQYF
TGTGCCAGCAGCTTGTCCAGACAAGAGACCCAGTACTTC
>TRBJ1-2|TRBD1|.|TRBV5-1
CASAQEGAHGYTF
TGCGCCAGCGCCCAGGAGGGGGCGCATGGCTACACCTTC
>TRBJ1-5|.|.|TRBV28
CASSTDSEQPQHF
TGTGCCAGCAGTACCGATTCGGAGCAGCCCCAGCATTTT
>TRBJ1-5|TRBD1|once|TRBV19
CASSIARGSNQPQHF
TGTGCCAGTAGTATAGCCAGGGGGAGCAATCAGCCCCAGCATTTT
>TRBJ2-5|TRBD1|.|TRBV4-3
CASSQDFFRGQGRETQYF
TGCGCCAGCAGCCAAGATTTCTTCCGGGGACAGGGGAGGGAGACCCAGTACTTC
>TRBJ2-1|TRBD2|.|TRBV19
CASSMERGAFYEQFF
TGTGCCAGTAGTATGGAGCGGGGGGCTTTCTATGAGCAGTTCTTC
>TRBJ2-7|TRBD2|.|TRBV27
CASSSRVSGTSYEQYF
TGTGCCAGCAGTTCCCGAGTTAGCGGGACCTCCTACGAGCAGTACTTC
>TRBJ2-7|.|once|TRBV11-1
CASRSGGIRSYEQYF
TGTGCCAGCAGGTCCGGGGGAATCCGCTCCTACGAGCAGTACTTC
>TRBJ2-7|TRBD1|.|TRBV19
CASSTGQVYYEQYF
TGTGCCAGTAGTACCGGACAGGTTTATTACGAGCAGTACTTC
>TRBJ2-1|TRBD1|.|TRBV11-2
CASSLVGGPYNEQFF
TGTGCCAGCAGCTTAGTAGGGGGCCCCTACAATGAGCAGTTCTTC
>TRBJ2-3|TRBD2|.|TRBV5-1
CASSLVTSGPMGTQYF
TGCGCCAGCAGCTTGGTGACTAGCGGTCCAATGGGTACGCAGTATTTT
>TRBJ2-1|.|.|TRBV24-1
CATSDPGGASKQFF
TGTGCCACCAGTGATCCCGGAGGGGCCTCCAAGCAGTTCTTC
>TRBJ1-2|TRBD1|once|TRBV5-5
CASSWTTQGDKDGYTF
TGTGCCAGCAGCTGGACGACACAGGGGGATAAAGATGGCTACACCTTC
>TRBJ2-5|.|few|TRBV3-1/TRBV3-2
CASSSGLPQETQYF
TGTGCCAGCAGCTCTGGACTACCTCAAGAGACCCAGTACTTC
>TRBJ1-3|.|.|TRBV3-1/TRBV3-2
CASSQISRGTSGNTIYF
TGTGCCAGCAGCCAAATCAGCAGGGGCACTTCGGGAAACACCATATATTTT
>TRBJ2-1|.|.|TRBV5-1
CASSSGLIYNEQFF
TGCGCCAGCAGTTCGGGACTCATCTACAATGAGCAGTTCTTC
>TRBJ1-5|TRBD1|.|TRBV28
CASYSDRTYQPQHF
TGTGCCAGTTATTCGGACAGGACCTATCAGCCCCAGCATTTT